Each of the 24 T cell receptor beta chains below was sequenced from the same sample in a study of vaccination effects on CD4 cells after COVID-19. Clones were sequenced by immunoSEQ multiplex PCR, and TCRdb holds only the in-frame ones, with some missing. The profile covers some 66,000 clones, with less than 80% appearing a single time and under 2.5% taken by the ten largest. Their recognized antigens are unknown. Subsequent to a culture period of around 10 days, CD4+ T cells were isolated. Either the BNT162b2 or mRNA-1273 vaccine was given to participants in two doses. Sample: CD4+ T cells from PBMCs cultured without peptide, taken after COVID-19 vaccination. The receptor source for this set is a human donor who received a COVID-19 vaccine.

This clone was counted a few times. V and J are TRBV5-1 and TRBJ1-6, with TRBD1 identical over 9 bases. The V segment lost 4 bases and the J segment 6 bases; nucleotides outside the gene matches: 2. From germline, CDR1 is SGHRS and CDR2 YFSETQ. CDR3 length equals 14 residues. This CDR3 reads CASSMGQGNSPLHF. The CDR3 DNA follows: TGCGCCAGCAGCATGGGACAGGGTAATTCACCCCTCCACTTT.

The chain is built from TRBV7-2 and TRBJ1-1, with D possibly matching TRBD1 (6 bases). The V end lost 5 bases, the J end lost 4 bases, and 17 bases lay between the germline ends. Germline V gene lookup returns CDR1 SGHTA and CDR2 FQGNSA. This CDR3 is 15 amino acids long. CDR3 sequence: CASSAQTGRGTEAFF. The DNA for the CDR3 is TGTGCCAGCAGCGCCCAAACAGGGAGGGGCACTGAAGCTTTCTTT.

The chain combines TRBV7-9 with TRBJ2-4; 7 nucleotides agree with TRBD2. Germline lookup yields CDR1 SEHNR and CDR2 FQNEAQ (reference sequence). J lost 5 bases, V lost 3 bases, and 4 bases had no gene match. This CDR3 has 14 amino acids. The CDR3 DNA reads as TGTGCCAGCAGCTTTGGGGGGGGTCAAAACATTCAGTACTTC. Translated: CASSFGGGQNIQYF.

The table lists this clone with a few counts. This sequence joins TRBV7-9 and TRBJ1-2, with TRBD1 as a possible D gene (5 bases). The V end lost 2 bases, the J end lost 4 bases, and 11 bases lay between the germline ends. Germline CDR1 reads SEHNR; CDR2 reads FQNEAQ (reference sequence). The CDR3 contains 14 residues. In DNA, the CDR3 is TGTGCCAGCAGCTTAAATCTGGGACTCTATGGCTACACCTTC. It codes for CASSLNLGLYGYTF. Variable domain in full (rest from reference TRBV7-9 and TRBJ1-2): DTGVSQNPRHKITKRGQNVTFRCDPISEHNRLYWYRQTLGQGPEFLTYFQNEAQLEKSRLLSDRFSAERPKGSFSTLEIQRTEQGDSAMYLCASSLNLGLYGYTFGSGTRLTVV.

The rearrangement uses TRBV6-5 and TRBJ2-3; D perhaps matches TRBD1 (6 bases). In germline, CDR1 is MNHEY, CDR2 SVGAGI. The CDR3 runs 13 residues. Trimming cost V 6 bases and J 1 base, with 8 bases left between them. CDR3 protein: CASRKGGTDTQYF. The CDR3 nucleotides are TGTGCCAGCAGGAAGGGGGGCACAGATACGCAGTATTTT.

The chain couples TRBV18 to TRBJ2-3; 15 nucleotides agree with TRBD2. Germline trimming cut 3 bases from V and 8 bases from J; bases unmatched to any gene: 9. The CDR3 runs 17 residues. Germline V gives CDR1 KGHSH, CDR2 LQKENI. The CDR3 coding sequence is TGTGCCAGCTCACCCCCCGGACTAGCGGGGGGGCCAGTTACGCAGTATTTT. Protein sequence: CASSPPGLAGGPVTQYF.

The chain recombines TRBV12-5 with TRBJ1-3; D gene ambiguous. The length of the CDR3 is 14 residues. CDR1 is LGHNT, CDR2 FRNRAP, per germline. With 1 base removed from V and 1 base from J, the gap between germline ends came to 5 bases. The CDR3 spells CASGLGTSGNTIYF. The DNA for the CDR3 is TGTGCTAGTGGTTTGGGGACTTCTGGAAACACCATATATTTT.

The chain's CDR3 is CASSLSTVNTGELFF. The CDR3 bases are TGTGCCAGCAGTTTATCGACGGTGAACACCGGGGAGCTGTTTTTT. J is TRBJ2-2 and V is TRBV27, with D unresolved. Germline loops: CDR1 MNHEY, CDR2 SMNVEV (reference sequence). Trimming took off 0 bases at V and 1 base at J, with 6 bases between the two ends. This CDR3 spans 15 amino acids.

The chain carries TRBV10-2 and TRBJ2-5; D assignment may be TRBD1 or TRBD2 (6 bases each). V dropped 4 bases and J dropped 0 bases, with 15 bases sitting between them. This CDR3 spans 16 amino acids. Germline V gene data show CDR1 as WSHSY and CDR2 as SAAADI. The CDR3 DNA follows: TGCGCCAGCAGTGGGTGGGGGGCAGTAAACCAAGAGACCCAGTACTTC. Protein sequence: CASSGWGAVNQETQYF.

Here the CDR3 reads CATSDPRNAETQYF. DNA of the CDR3: TGTGCCACCAGTGATCCCAGGAATGCGGAGACCCAGTACTTC. The genes are TRBV24-1 and TRBJ2-5, with D uncertain. Trimming removed 3 bases from V and 5 bases from J, with 12 bases in between. This CDR3 is 14 amino acids long. Germline CDR1 KGHDR, CDR2 SFDVKD.

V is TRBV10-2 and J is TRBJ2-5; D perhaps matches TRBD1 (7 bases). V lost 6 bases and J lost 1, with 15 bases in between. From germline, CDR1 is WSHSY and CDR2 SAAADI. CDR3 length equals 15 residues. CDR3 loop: CASRDRTKIQETQYF. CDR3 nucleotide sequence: TGCGCCAGCAGGGACAGGACTAAAATCCAAGAGACCCAGTACTTC.

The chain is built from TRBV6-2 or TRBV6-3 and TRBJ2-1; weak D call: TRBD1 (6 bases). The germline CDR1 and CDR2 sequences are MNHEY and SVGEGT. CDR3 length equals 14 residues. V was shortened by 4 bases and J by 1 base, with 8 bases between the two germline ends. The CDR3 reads CASSWGQSYNEQFF. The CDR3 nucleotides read TGTGCCAGCAGTTGGGGGCAATCCTACAATGAGCAGTTCTTC.

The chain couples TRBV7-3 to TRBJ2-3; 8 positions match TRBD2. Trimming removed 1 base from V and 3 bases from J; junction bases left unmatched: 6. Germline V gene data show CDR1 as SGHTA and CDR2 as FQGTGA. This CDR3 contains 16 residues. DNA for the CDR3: TGTGCCAGCAGCTTAAACGGGGGGGGCATGACAGATACGCAGTATTTT. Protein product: CASSLNGGGMTDTQYF.

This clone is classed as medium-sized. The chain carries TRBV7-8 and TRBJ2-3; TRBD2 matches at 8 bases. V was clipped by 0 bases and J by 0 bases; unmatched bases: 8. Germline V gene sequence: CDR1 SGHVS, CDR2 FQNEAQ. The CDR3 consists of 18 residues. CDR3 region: CASSLADSGGPSTDTQYF. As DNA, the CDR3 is TGTGCCAGCAGCTTAGCCGATTCGGGAGGGCCTAGCACAGATACGCAGTATTTT.

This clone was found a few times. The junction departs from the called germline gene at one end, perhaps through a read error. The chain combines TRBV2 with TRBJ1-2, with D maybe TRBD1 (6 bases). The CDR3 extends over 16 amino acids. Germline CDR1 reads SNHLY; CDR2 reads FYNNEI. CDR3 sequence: CASSEGQGLNRYRYTF. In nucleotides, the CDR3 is TGTGCCAGCAGTGAAGGGCAGGGGCTCAACCGCTATCGCTACACCTTC.

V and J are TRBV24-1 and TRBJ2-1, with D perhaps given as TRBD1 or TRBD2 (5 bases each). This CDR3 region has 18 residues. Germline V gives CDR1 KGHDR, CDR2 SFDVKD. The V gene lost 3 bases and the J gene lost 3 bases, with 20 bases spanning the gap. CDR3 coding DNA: TGTGCCACCAGTGATCCTAACCCAGGGCCGGGGTTCTACAATGAGCAGTTCTTC. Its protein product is CATSDPNPGPGFYNEQFF.

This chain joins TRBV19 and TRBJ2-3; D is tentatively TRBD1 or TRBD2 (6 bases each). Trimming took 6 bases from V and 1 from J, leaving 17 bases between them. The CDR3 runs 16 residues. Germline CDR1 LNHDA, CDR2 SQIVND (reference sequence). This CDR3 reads CASRGGRASGTDTQYF. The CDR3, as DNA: TGTGCCAGTAGAGGGGGGCGGGCATCCGGCACAGATACGCAGTATTTT.

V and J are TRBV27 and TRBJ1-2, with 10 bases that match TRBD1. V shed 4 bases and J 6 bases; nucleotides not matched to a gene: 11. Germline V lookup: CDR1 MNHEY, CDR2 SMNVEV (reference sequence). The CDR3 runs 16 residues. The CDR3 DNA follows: TGTGCCAGCAGTTCCTACCCGGGACAGGGGTTCGATGGCTACACCTTC. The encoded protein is CASSSYPGQGFDGYTF.

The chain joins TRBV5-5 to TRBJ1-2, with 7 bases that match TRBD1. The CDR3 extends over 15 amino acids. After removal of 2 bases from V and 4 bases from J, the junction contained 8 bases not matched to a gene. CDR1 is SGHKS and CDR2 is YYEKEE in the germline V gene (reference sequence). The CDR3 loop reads CASSLAGTEIYGYTF. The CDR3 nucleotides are TGTGCCAGCAGCTTAGCGGGGACAGAGATCTATGGCTACACCTTC.

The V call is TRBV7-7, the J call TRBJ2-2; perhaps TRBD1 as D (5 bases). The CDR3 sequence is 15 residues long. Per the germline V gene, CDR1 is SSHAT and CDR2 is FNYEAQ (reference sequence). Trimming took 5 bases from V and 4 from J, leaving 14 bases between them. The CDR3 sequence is CASSGTTGPTGELFF. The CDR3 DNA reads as TGTGCCAGCAGCGGTACCACAGGCCCCACCGGGGAGCTGTTTTTT. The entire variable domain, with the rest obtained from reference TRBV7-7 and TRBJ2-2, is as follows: GAGVSQSPRYKVTKRGQDVTLRCDPISSHATLYWYQQALGQGPEFLTYFNYEAQPDKSGLPSDRFSAERPEGSISTLTIQRTEQRDSAMYRCASSGTTGPTGELFFGEGSRLTVL.

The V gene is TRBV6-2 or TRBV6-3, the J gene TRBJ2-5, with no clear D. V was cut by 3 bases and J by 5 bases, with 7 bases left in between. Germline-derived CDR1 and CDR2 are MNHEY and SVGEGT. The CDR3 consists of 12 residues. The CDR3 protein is CASSYFRETQYF. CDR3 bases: TGTGCCAGCAGTTATTTCAGGGAGACCCAGTACTTC.

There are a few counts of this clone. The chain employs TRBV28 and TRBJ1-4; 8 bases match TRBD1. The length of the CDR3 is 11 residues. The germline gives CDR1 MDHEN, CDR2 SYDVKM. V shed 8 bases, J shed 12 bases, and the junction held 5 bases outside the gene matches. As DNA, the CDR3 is TGTGCCAGCGATCAGGGGGCTCAACTGTTTTTT. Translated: CASDQGAQLFF.

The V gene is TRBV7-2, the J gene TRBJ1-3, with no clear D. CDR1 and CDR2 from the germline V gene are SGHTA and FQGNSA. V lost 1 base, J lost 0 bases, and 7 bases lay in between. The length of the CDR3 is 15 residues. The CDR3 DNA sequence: TGTGCCAGCAGCTTAGGGGTAGGCTCTGGAAACACCATATATTTT. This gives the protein CASSLGVGSGNTIYF.

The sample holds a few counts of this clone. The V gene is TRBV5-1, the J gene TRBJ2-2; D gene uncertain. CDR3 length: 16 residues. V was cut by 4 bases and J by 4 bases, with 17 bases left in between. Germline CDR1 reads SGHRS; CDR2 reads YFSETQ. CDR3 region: CASSPDPQVGTGELFF. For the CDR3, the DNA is TGCGCCAGCAGCCCGGACCCGCAAGTCGGCACCGGGGAGCTGTTTTTT.